This T cell receptor beta chain was sequenced in a study of T cell responses to AZD1222 COVID-19 vaccine. The study's findings and limits: Donors were mostly white British, more females; clonal diversity possibly underestimated. AZD1222 recipients seropositive at baseline numbered only 5 to 7. Among spike-specific TCRs, nearly half reportedly target unmutated variant regions.

Timing groups of about 4 and about 12 weeks for second doses were pooled. In regard to this clone: Its antigen is not identified.

This CDR3 comprises 13 residues. Germline values: CDR1 MNHEY, CDR2 SMNVEV (reference sequence). With 6 bases removed from V and 6 bases from J, the gap between germline ends came to 14 bases. Here immunoSEQ multiplex PCR was the method, and the copy in TCRdb shows in-frame clones only, minus some. Here the sample spans roughly 110,000 clones, about 91% being singletons. The receptor was derived from an adult who received the AZD1222 COVID-19 vaccine. The chain is built from TRBV27 and TRBJ1-2; tentative D call: TRBD1 (5 bases). This material consisted of peripheral blood, taken 28 days after the second AZD1222 dose. Written as DNA, the CDR3 is TGTGCCAGCAGCTTAATGTGGGGGGATGGCTACACCTTC. Translated, it gives CASSLMWGDGYTF.